The rows below give T cell receptor beta chains drawn from one sample of a study of T cells in Graves' hyperthyroidism and ophthalmopathy. TCRdb called the multiplex PCR reads again in MiXCR, with one record for every CDR3 protein. The sample contains more than 550,000 distinct CDR3 sequences, approximately 19% of which appear only once. The sequenced sample was blood. These receptors were collected from a woman between 45 and 60 years old with Graves' hyperthyroidism that later progressed to Graves' ophthalmopathy. CDR3s include the opening cysteine and the closing phenylalanine or tryptophan. The D gene is left open where the match is weak. Not all rows give a size; the values are once, few, many and, for expanded clones, a class.

V	D	size	J	DNA	CDR3
TRBV12-3/TRBV12-4	-	many	TRBJ2-7	TGTGCCAGCAGAACTACAGCCTCCTACGAGCAGTACTTC	CASRTTASYEQYF
TRBV20-1	-	many	TRBJ2-7	TGCAGTGCTAGCCCCCCCTGGGACTTTTCTTCCTACGAGCAGTACTTC	CSASPPWDFSSYEQYF
TRBV3-1	TRBD2	-	TRBJ2-7	TGTGCCAGCAGCCAAGGGGTAGCGGGGGACGATCTTTCCTACGAGCAGTACTTC	CASSQGVAGDDLSYEQYF
TRBV11-2	TRBD1	-	TRBJ2-7	TGTGCCAGCAGCCTTTTGCCGAACAGGGGCACCTACGAGCAGTACTTC	CASSLLPNRGTYEQYF
TRBV20-1	TRBD2	-	TRBJ2-1	TGCAGTGCTAGGGGACTAGCGGGGGGTAGCTCCTACAATGGGCAGTTCTTC	CSARGLAGGSSYNGQFF
TRBV3-1	TRBD1	many	TRBJ1-6	TGTGCCAGCAGCCGAACCGGGACAGAGAATTCACCCCTCCACTTT	CASSRTGTENSPLHF
TRBV20-1	-	-	TRBJ2-7	TGCAGTGCTAGGAGTGGGGGCGGCTACGAGCAGTACTTC	CSARSGGGYEQYF
TRBV2	-	many	TRBJ2-2	TGTGCCAGCAGTGCGTTTGGGGGCGATGCCGGGGAGCTGTTTTTT	CASSAFGGDAGELFF
TRBV20-1	-	-	TRBJ2-2	TGCAGTGCTAACCCCCGGGGGCACGGGGAGCTGTTTTTT	CSANPRGHGELFF
TRBV2	-	-	TRBJ1-1	TGTGCCAGCAGTGAAGCGCGGGGGAGCACTGAAGCTTTCTTT	CASSEARGSTEAFF
TRBV18	-	many	TRBJ1-4	TGTGCCAGCTCACCTGCCGGGACTGGAGGGGAAAAACTGTTTTTT	CASSPAGTGGEKLFF
TRBV3-1	TRBD2	-	TRBJ2-3	TGTGCCAGCAGCCAGGGACTAGCGGGGTGGACGCAGTATTTT	CASSQGLAGWTQYF
TRBV20-1	TRBD2	many	TRBJ2-3	TGCAGTGCTGTAGCGGGGGGGCTGGCAGATACGCAGTATTTT	CSAVAGGLADTQYF
TRBV4-1	-	-	TRBJ1-6	TGCGCCAGCAGCCAAGAAGGGTCCGGGGGCGATTCACCCCTCCACTTT	CASSQEGSGGDSPLHF
TRBV9	-	few	TRBJ1-2	TGTGCCAGCAGCGTAGGGGACAAGACCCGATTCACCTTC	CASSVGDKTRFTF
TRBV7-9	-	-	TRBJ2-1	TGTGCCAGCAGCTTAGCTGGTGGTGTTGTCGATGAGCAGTTCTTC	CASSLAGGVVDEQFF
TRBV20-1	-	many	TRBJ2-5	TGCAGTCCTGGGGGCAGGACCACCCAAGAGACCCAGTACTTC	CSPGGRTTQETQYF
TRBV5-6	TRBD2	-	TRBJ2-5	TGTGCCAGCAGCTTGACCCATCAGGGGACTAGCGGCACACCCCTACAGTACTTC	CASSLTHQGTSGTPLQYF
TRBV6-2/TRBV6-3	-	-	TRBJ2-5	TGTGCCAGCAGTTACGGGCCGAAGAGAACCCAGTACTTC	CASSYGPKRTQYF
TRBV12-3/TRBV12-4	TRBD2	-	TRBJ2-5	TGTGCCAGCAGGCGCGGGCTAGCGGGTCAAGAGACCCAGTACTTC	CASRRGLAGQETQYF
TRBV12-5	TRBD1	many	TRBJ2-2	TGTGCTAGTGGTTTGGCAGGGGGCAGGCTGTTTTTT	CASGLAGGRLFF
TRBV3-1	TRBD2	-	TRBJ2-3	TGTGCCAGCAGCCCTTTCCCGGGACTAGCGGGGGGGGCCACAGATACGCAGTATTTT	CASSPFPGLAGGATDTQYF
TRBV18	TRBD1	many	TRBJ2-2	TGTGCCAGCTCAACCGGACCAGACAGGGCGAACACCGGGGAGCTGTTTTTT	CASSTGPDRANTGELFF
TRBV30	-	many	TRBJ2-7	TGTGCCTGGAGTGTACGGTGGGGGGGCCGTCGGTACGAGCAGTACTTC	CAWSVRWGGRRYEQYF
TRBV6-1	-	-	TRBJ2-5	TGTGCCAGCAGTATGTGGACGGGGGAGACCCAGTACTTC	CASSMWTGETQYF
TRBV27	-	-	TRBJ1-4	TGTGCCAGCAGTTTTCGGCCTAGGGGGGGAAAACTGTTTTTT	CASSFRPRGGKLFF
TRBV5-1	-	-	TRBJ1-4	TGCGCCAGCAGCTTGGGGACGGGAGGTAATGAAAAACTGTTTTTT	CASSLGTGGNEKLFF
TRBV5-4	TRBD1	-	TRBJ1-2	TGTGCCAGCAGCTCTCCAGGGGGACAGAACTATGGCTACGCCTTC	CASSSPGGQNYGYAF
TRBV6-1	-	-	TRBJ2-1	TGTGCCAGCAACCAGCAGGCTAACTACAATGAGCAGTTCTTC	CASNQQANYNEQFF
TRBV6-1	-	many	TRBJ2-7	TGTGCCAGCAGTGATTCGTTCCAGCTTAGCTCCTACGAGCAGTACTTC	CASSDSFQLSSYEQYF
TRBV27	-	few	TRBJ1-2	TGTGCCAGCAGTTTTAGCGCCTCGAAAGGCTACACCTTC	CASSFSASKGYTF
TRBV6-1	-	few	TRBJ2-7	TGTGCCAGCAGTCCCCAGTTGAGTTCCTACGAGCAGTACTTC	CASSPQLSSYEQYF
TRBV7-9	-	-	TRBJ1-1	TGTGCCCTCTGGGGGGGTGGTACTGAAGCTTTCTTT	CALWGGGTEAFF
TRBV25-1	-	-	TRBJ2-3	TGTGCCAGCAGTGAGGGGGAACTTGGGCTGGATACGCAGTATTTT	CASSEGELGLDTQYF
TRBV24-1	TRBD1	-	TRBJ2-1	TGTGCCACCAGTGACCGAGATGGGACAGACAATGAGCAGTTCTTC	CATSDRDGTDNEQFF
TRBV18	-	few	TRBJ2-2	TGTGCCAGCTCACCACCTAACAGTGCGGCCGGGGAGCTGTTTTTT	CASSPPNSAAGELFF
TRBV28	-	many	TRBJ2-3	TGTGCCAGCAGTTCACAGGGTCGGTCTCTCTCAGATACGCAGTATTTT	CASSSQGRSLSDTQYF
TRBV20-1	-	many	TRBJ1-5	TGCAGTGCCAGCTCACAGGGAAAACGTCAGCCCCAGCATTTT	CSASSQGKRQPQHF
TRBV25-1	TRBD1	few	TRBJ1-4	TGTGCCAGCAGTGCCGGGACAGCGAATGAAAAACTGTTTTTT	CASSAGTANEKLFF
TRBV27	TRBD1	-	TRBJ1-1	TGTGCCAGCAGTTTAACTGACAGGGGGCTGTTGGCTTTCTTT	CASSLTDRGLLAFF
TRBV5-6	-	few	TRBJ2-1	TGTGCCAGCAGCTTGGGAATTTTCGGTGAGCAGTTCTTC	CASSLGIFGEQFF
TRBV4-1	TRBD2	-	TRBJ2-3	TGCGCCAGCAGCCAATCGGGACTAGCGGCCACAGATACGCAGTATTTT	CASSQSGLAATDTQYF
TRBV11-2	-	many	TRBJ1-6	TGTGCCAGCAGCTTGTCGGGTCGGCCGAATTCACCCCTCCACTTT	CASSLSGRPNSPLHF
TRBV6-1	TRBD1	-	TRBJ2-2	TGTGCCAGCAGCCGAACAGGGGCCGGGGAGCTGTTTTTT	CASSRTGAGELFF
TRBV12-3/TRBV12-4	-	many	TRBJ1-1	TGTGCCAGCAGACCAGGGGTAACTGAAGCTTTCTTT	CASRPGVTEAFF
TRBV6-5	TRBD2	-	TRBJ2-7	TGTGCCAGCAGTTACTCTTGGGGGGGGACCTCCTACGAGCAGTACTTC	CASSYSWGGTSYEQYF
TRBV11-2	-	-	TRBJ2-2	TGTGCCAGCAGCCTCCGGGGGGCAGAAACCGGGGAGCTGTTTTTT	CASSLRGAETGELFF
TRBV5-1	TRBD2	-	TRBJ2-1	TGCGCCAGCAGGCCCCTCCTTCCCGGGACTAGCGGGGGGGCCGGCCACAATGAGCAGTTCTTC	CASRPLLPGTSGGAGHNEQFF
TRBV24-1	-	-	TRBJ2-1	TGTGCCACCAGTATCAGGGGCCGGGGGACCTACAATGAGCAGTTCTTC	CATSIRGRGTYNEQFF
TRBV12-3/TRBV12-4	-	many	TRBJ2-1	TGTGCCAGCAGCGGAGACTTTGGACCCAATGAGCAGTTCTTC	CASSGDFGPNEQFF
TRBV24-1	-	few	TRBJ2-3	TGTGCCACCAGTGATTTGGTACAGGCCTCAACGCAGTATTTT	CATSDLVQASTQYF
TRBV6-1	TRBD1	many	TRBJ1-5	TGTGCCAGCAGTGGACAGGGGGGTAGCAATCAGCCCCAGCATTTT	CASSGQGGSNQPQHF
TRBV19	TRBD2	few	TRBJ2-2	TGTGCCAGTAGTATCGGCGGGGGGTTCAGGTCAGGGGAGCTGTTTTTT	CASSIGGGFRSGELFF
TRBV9	-	-	TRBJ1-1	TGTGCCAGCAGCGTAGGGGGGGGGGGGGGGGCGAGTGCTTTCTTT	CASSVGGGGGASAFF
TRBV20-1	TRBD1	many	TRBJ2-1	TGCAGTGCTAGAACCACAGGGGGGCAGCAGTTCTTC	CSARTTGGQQFF
TRBV9	-	few	TRBJ2-2	TGTGCCAGCAGCGTATTTGCCGCGAACACCGGGGAGCTGTTTTTT	CASSVFAANTGELFF
TRBV5-1	TRBD2	few	TRBJ2-3	TGCGCCAGCAGCTCCGGGGGGGGCGAAGATACGCAGTATTTT	CASSSGGGEDTQYF
TRBV19	-	few	TRBJ1-5	TGTGCCAGTATGAGAGCAGGGGTCAACCAGCCCCAGCATTTT	CASMRAGVNQPQHF
TRBV3-1	TRBD2	few	TRBJ2-1	TGTGCCAGCAGACCTAGAGAGGGACTAGCGGGGTACAATGAGCAGTTCTTC	CASRPREGLAGYNEQFF